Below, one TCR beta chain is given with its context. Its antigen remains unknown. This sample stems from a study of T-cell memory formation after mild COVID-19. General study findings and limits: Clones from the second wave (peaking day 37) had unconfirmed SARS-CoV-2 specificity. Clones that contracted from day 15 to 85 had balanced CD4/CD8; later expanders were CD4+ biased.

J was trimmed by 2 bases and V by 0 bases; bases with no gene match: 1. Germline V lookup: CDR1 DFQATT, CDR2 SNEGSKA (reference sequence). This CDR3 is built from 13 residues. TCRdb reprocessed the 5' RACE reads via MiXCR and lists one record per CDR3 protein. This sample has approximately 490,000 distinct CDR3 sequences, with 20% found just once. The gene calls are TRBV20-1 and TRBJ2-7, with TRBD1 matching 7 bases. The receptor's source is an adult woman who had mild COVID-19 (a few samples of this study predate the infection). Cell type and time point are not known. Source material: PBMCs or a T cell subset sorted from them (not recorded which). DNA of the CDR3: TGCAGTGCTAGAGATGGGACAGCCTACGAGCAGTACTTC. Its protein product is CSARDGTAYEQYF.